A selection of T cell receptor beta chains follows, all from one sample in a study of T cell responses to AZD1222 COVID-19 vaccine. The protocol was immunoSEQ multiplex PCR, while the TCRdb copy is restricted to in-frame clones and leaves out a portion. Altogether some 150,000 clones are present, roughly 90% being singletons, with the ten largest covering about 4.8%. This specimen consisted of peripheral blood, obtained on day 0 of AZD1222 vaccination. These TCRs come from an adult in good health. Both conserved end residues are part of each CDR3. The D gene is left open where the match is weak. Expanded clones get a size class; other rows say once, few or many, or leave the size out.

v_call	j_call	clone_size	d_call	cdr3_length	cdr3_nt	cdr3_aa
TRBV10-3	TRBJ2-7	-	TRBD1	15	TGTGCCATCAGTGACCTCGACAGGGTGTCCTACGAGCAGTACTTC	CAISDLDRVSYEQYF
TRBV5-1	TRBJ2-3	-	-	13	TGCGCCAGCAGCTTGGAAAGTGACGGTACGCAGTATTTT	CASSLESDGTQYF
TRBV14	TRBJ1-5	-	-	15	TGTGCCAGCAGCTCTACGACAGGAATTTACCAGCCCCAGCATTTT	CASSSTTGIYQPQHF
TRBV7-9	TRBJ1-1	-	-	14	TGTGCCAGCAGCCTCGCGGCAGGCAACACTGAAGCTTTCTTT	CASSLAAGNTEAFF
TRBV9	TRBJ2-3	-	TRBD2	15	TGTGCCAGCAGCGTGGGAACTAGCGACTCAGATACGCAGTATTTT	CASSVGTSDSDTQYF
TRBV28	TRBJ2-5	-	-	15	TGTGCCAGCAGTTTAATATGGCCGTACCAAGAGACCCAGTACTTC	CASSLIWPYQETQYF
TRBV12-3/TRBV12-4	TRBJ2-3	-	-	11	TGTGCCAGCAGCTCGCCAACTACGCAGTATTTT	CASSSPTTQYF
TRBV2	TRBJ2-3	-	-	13	TGTGCCAGCAGTGAAGAGGGCACAGATACGCAGTATTTT	CASSEEGTDTQYF
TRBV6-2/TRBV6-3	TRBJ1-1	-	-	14	TGTGCCAGCAGTTTAGTGGGACAGAACACTGAAGCTTTCTTT	CASSLVGQNTEAFF
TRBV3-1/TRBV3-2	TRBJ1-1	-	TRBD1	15	TGTGCCAGCAGCCCCCCGGGACAGGGAGCCACTGAAGCTTTCTTT	CASSPPGQGATEAFF
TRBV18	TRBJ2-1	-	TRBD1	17	TGTGCCAGCTCACCACTCCCTCGACAGGGGTATACCAATGAGCAGTTCTTC	CASSPLPRQGYTNEQFF
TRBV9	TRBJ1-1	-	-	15	TGTGCCAGCAGCGTAGCTGGGGGAAGGGGCACTGAAGCTTTCTTT	CASSVAGGRGTEAFF
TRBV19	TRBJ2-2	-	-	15	TGTGCCAGTAGTCCCTGGACAGAGAACACCGGGGAGCTGTTTTTT	CASSPWTENTGELFF
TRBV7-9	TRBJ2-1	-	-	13	TGTGCCAGCAGCTTAATGTCAGGGGATGAGCAGTTCTTC	CASSLMSGDEQFF
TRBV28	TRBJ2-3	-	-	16	TGTGCCAGCAGTCCTGCCCCCGGATATAGCACAGATACGCAGTATTTT	CASSPAPGYSTDTQYF
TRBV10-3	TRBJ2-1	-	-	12	TGTGCCATCAGTGAATTGGGAAGTGAGCAGTTCTTC	CAISELGSEQFF
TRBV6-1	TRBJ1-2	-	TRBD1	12	TGTGCCACTCAGACAGGGAACTATGGCTACACCTTC	CATQTGNYGYTF
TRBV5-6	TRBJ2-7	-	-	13	TGTGCCAGCAGCTACCCCGGGACCCACGAGCAGTACTTC	CASSYPGTHEQYF
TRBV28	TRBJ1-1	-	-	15	TGTGCCGTCTCTGCTGGGGGAGGCGGGAACACTGAAGCTTTCTTT	CAVSAGGGGNTEAFF
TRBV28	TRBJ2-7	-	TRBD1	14	TGTGCCAGCACTCGAAGGGGGCTAAGGTACGAGCAGTACTTC	CASTRRGLRYEQYF
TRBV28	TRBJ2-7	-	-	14	TGTGCCAGCAGTAAGAGCGTGAACCTGTACGAGCAGTACTTC	CASSKSVNLYEQYF
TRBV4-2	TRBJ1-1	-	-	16	TGTGCCAGCAGCCAAACGAGGTTTTCAGATTTCACTGAAGCTTTCTTT	CASSQTRFSDFTEAFF
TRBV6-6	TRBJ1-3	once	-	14	TGTGCCAGCACCCCATATAAGCCTGAAGACACCATATATTTT	CASTPYKPEDTIYF
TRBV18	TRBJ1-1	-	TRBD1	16	TGTGCCAGCTCACAAGGGACAGGGGGGCTTGGGGCTGAAGCTTTCTTT	CASSQGTGGLGAEAFF
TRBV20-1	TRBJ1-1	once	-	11	TGCACCGGCCGGAGGAACACTGAAGCTTTCTTT	CTGRRNTEAFF
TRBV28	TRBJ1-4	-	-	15	TGTGCCAGCAGACTAGGACCGACATCTAATGAAAAACTGTTTTTT	CASRLGPTSNEKLFF
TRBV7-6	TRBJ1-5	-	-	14	TGTGCCAGCAGCTTAGTACAGGGCTATCAGCCCCAGCATTTT	CASSLVQGYQPQHF
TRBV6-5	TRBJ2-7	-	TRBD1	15	TGTGCCAGCAGTTACTCGACAGGGGGGTCCTACGAGCAGTACTTC	CASSYSTGGSYEQYF
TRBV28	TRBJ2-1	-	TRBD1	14	TGTGCCAGCAGTTTCGCAGGGGGCGCCGGTGAGCAGTTCTTC	CASSFAGGAGEQFF
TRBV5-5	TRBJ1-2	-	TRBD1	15	TGTGCCAGCAGCTTGATTTTTACAGGGGGAGATGGCTACACCTTC	CASSLIFTGGDGYTF
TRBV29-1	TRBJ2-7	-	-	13	TGCAGCGGTGGGGGGGACATGATGGGCGAGCAGTACTTC	CSGGGDMMGEQYF
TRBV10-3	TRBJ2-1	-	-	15	TGTGCCATCAGTGATATTGAGCGTAATGTCCATGAGCAGTTCTTC	CAISDIERNVHEQFF
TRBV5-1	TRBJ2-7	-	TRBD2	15	TGCGCCAGCAGCCCCGGACTAGCGGGAGGAGGGGAGCAGTACTTC	CASSPGLAGGGEQYF
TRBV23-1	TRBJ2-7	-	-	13	TGCGCCAGCAGTCACAGGGGAGGGACCGAGCAGTACTTC	CASSHRGGTEQYF
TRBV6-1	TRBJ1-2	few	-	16	TGTGCCAGCAGTGAATTAGGGACTTTGGGGTCCTATGGCTACACCTTC	CASSELGTLGSYGYTF
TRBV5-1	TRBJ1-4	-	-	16	TGCGCCAGCAGCCCCTTTTCGGGTTCCCAAAATGAAAAACTGTTTTTT	CASSPFSGSQNEKLFF
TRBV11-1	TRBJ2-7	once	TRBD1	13	TGTGCCAGCAGCTTAGACAGGGGCTACGAGCAGTACTTC	CASSLDRGYEQYF
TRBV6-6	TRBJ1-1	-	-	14	TGTGCCAGCAGTTACGAAGCAGTGAACACTGAAGCTTTCTTT	CASSYEAVNTEAFF
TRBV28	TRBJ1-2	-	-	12	TGTGCCAGCAGTCCGGGACCCTATGGCTACACCTTC	CASSPGPYGYTF
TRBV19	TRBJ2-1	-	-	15	TGTGCCAGTACCATCGCAGGACACTCCTACAATGAGCAGTTCTTC	CASTIAGHSYNEQFF
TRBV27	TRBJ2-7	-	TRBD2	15	TGTGCCAGCAGCATAGAGTACGGGAGGAACTACGAGCAGTACTTC	CASSIEYGRNYEQYF
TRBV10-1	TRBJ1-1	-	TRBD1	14	TGCGCCAGCAGTAGGGACAGGGCTAACACTGAAGCTTTCTTT	CASSRDRANTEAFF
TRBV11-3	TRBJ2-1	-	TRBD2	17	TGTGCCAGCAGTCATTCAAGGACTAGCGGGCCTGACAATGAGCAGTTCTTC	CASSHSRTSGPDNEQFF
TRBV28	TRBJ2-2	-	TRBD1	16	TGTGCCAGCAGTTTTGGCAGGGGGCTCGGCACCGGGGAGCTGTTTTTT	CASSFGRGLGTGELFF
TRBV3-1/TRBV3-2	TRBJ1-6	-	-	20	TGTGCCAGCAGCCAGACTTTTACAGGCGGCCCACCCTCCTATAATTCACCCCTCCACTTT	CASSQTFTGGPPSYNSPLHF
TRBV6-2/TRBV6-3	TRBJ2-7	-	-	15	TGTGCCAGCAGTTTTCAGGCAGTCACTCTCTACGAGCAGTACTTC	CASSFQAVTLYEQYF
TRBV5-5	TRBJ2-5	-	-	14	TGTGCCAGCAGCTTAGTCCTAGCATCCGAGACCCAGTACTTC	CASSLVLASETQYF
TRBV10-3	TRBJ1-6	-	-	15	TGTGCCATCAGTGAGGCATCCCCTTATATGTCACCCCTCCACTTT	CAISEASPYMSPLHF
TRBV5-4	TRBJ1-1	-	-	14	TGTGCCAGCAGTTACGGGGAACTGAACACTGAAGCTTTCTTT	CASSYGELNTEAFF
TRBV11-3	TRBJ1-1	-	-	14	TGTGCCAGCAGCTTATCCGGGTTGAACACTGAAGCTTTCTTT	CASSLSGLNTEAFF